This T cell receptor (beta chain) stems from a study of blood T cell repertoires in COVID-19 (dated by TCRdb to 2019 to 2021). Regarding the complete study: Samples from collaborators originated in the United States, Italy and Spain and spanned both the acute and convalescent phases of COVID-19. The material from the prospective study consisted of cDNA or gDNA derived from T cells, B-cell-depleted T cells, or PBMCs. Deeply sampled blood TCRbeta repertoires from subjects exposed to, actively infected with, or recovered from COVID-19 were included in the dataset. The repertoires were released in a freely available public database meant as a resource for research on the immune response to SARS-CoV-2. Samples came from the ongoing ImmuneRACE study (first 160 participants) plus 1,254 subjects from 6 global collaborators. A de-identified subject ID, COVID-19 status, age in years and sex were almost always included in the sample metadata. Where available, HLA class I and class II types were obtained from metadata supplied by the sample provider rather than from assay-based typing. Study-wide findings and limitations: The quantity of clinical and demographic metadata differed by source and by participant and was supplied without curation.

Participants in the prospective study were enrolled through a virtual design, were aged roughly 18 to 90 years, and lived in about 25 United States geographic areas. Cohort assignment in the prospective study relied on participant-reported clinical history from a screening survey and a study questionnaire. Mobile phlebotomists in the prospective study collected whole blood, serum and a nasopharyngeal or oropharyngeal swab from every participant. Additional blood draws and questionnaires over an approximately two-month period could optionally be provided by prospective study participants. Prospective study blood samples were shipped either frozen or at room temperature before DNA extraction. V was cut back by 3 bases and J by 1 base, leaving a gap of 13 bases between them. Per the germline V gene, SGHRS is the CDR1 and YFSETQ is the CDR2. The CDR3 runs 15 residues from the cysteine to the phenylalanine. This entry keeps only the CDR3 DNA: 45 bases, framed from base 1.

About this clone: Its antigen is currently not known. No per-base quality is available; no much larger clone lies one base away.

TCRbeta CDR3 regions were amplified from genomic DNA by means of the immunoSEQ Assay, a bias-controlled multiplex PCR. As for the authors' bioinformatics: The number of nucleated cells in each sample was estimated from the amplification of reference gene primers within the assay. Sequence reads were collapsed and filtered to measure the absolute abundance of every unique TCRbeta CDR3 rearrangement. Productive Simpson clonality was computed per sample as the square root of Simpson's diversity index over productive rearrangements. TCRdb holds this immuneACCESS table with in-frame rearrangements only. Some clones are missing; in checked studies, unresolved V genes explain under half, and the rest has no known cause. That table gives V, J and clone size, and the DNA gave D and trimming. In all, the sample holds some 300,000 clones, and 90% of those were seen once. The ten largest clones add up to 3.5% to 4.5% of the sample.

The clonotype originates from a woman aged 18-29 years with acute COVID-19. Sequencing input: PBMCs or T cells enriched from blood (not recorded which). The sequence is built from TRBV5-1 and TRBJ1-1; a tentative D call is TRBD1 (6 bases match). The DNA reads as follows: TGCGCCAGCAGCTACAGACAGGCCCCGAACACTGAAGCTTTCTTT. This yields the protein CASSYRQAPNTEAFF.